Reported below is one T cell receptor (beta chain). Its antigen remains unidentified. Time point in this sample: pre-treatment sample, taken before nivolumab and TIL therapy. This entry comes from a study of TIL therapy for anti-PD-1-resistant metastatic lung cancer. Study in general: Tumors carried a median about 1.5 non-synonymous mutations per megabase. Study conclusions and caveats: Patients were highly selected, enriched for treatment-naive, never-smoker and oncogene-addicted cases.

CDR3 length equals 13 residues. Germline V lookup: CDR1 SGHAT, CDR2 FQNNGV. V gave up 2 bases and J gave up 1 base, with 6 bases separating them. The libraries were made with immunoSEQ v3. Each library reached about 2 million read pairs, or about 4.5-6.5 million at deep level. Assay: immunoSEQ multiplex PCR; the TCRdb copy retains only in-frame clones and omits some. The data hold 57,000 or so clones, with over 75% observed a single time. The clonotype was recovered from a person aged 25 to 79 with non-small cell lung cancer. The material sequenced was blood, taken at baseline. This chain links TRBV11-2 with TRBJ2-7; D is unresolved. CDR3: CASSLWKSYEQYF. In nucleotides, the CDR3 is TGTGCCAGCAGCTTATGGAAGTCCTACGAGCAGTACTTC.